This record looks at one T cell receptor beta chain sequence and its context. The sample comes from a study of blood T cell repertoires in COVID-19. Study in general: Spain, Italy and the United States supplied samples that represented acute and convalescent COVID-19. PBMCs, B-cell-depleted T cells, or T cells provided the cDNA or gDNA that made up the material.

Authors' data handling: Estimation of nucleated cell counts relied on the amplification of reference gene primers. The assay was immunoSEQ multiplex PCR, and TCRdb's table has in-frame clones only and misses some. The V and J calls and clone size are taken from that table; D and trimming were inferred from the DNA. The data hold a few hundred thousand clones, with around nine tenths observed a single time. The CDR3 sequence is 15 residues long. Germline CDR1 is LGHDT and CDR2 is YNNKEL (reference sequence). The V gene end was trimmed by 2 bases and the J gene end by 3 bases; junction bases not matched to a gene: 6. In the 2 weeks before study entry, exposed participants met a COVID-19 case, which was PCR-confirmed or clinician-diagnosed.

The source material was PBMCs or T cells enriched from blood (not recorded which). The chain is built from TRBV3-1 (or the pseudogene TRBV3-2) and TRBJ1-2; 7 bases line up with TRBD1. This TCR derives from a woman aged 45-60 years who had been exposed to COVID-19. CDR3 region: CASSQPTDRDYGYTF. The CDR3 bases are TGTGCCAGCAGCCAACCTACCGACAGGGACTATGGCTACACCTTC.